Shown below are 20 T cell receptor beta chains from a single sample sequenced in a study of neoadjuvant anti-PD-1 for oral cavity cancer. Measured with immunoSEQ multiplex PCR; TCRdb has only the in-frame clones, and not every one. The table has around 18,000 clones, approximately 67% seen once. The sequencing used PBMCs, collected before nivolumab (anti-PD-1) treatment. The source is a person between 40 and 79 years old with oral cavity squamous cell carcinoma.

The chain carries TRBV19 and TRBJ2-2, with D possibly called TRBD1 or TRBD2 (5 bases each). Germline values: CDR1 LNHDA, CDR2 SQIVND (reference sequence). The V and J ends lost 3 bases and 4 bases respectively, with 9 bases between them. There are 14 residues in the CDR3. In DNA form, the CDR3 reads TGTGCCAGTAGTATTGGGACGTCCACCGGGGAGCTGTTTTTT. Translated, it gives CASSIGTSTGELFF.

This clone was seen a few times. The CDR3 DNA sequence: TGTGCCCTAGCGGGAGAAACCAATGAGCAGTTCTTC. Its protein is CALAGETNEQFF. The chain employs TRBV10-3 and TRBJ2-1; 10 positions match TRBD2. V lost 11 bases and J lost 6; bases outside the gene matches: 4. The CDR3 is made up of 12 amino acids. CDR1 is ENHRY and CDR2 is SYGVKD in the germline V gene.

V gene TRBV6-6 combines with J gene TRBJ1-1; D may be TRBD1 (6 bases). Trimming took 6 bases from V and 0 from J, leaving 11 bases between them. Germline CDR1 and CDR2: MNHNY and SVGAGI (reference sequence). The CDR3 contains 14 residues. CDR3 sequence: CASRDRDLNTEAFF. The CDR3 region has the DNA TGTGCCAGCAGGGACAGAGATTTGAACACTGAAGCTTTCTTT.

The chain combines TRBV4-2 with TRBJ2-3; the D is unclear. CDR1 is LGHNA and CDR2 is YNFKEQ in the germline V gene. V was shortened by 0 bases and J by 0 bases, with 7 bases between the two germline ends. The CDR3 runs 15 residues. The chain's CDR3 is CASSQDSGSTDTQYF. CDR3 DNA: TGTGCCAGCAGCCAAGATTCTGGGAGCACAGATACGCAGTATTTT.

This clone was seen just once. This chain uses TRBV6-1 with TRBJ2-1; D remains unclear. V was clipped by 1 base and J by 9 bases, with 10 bases between them. The germline CDR1 and CDR2 sequences are MNHNS and SASEGT. This CDR3 has 13 amino acids. The CDR3 loop is CASSEGTRSEQFF. The CDR3 region has the DNA TGTGCCAGCAGTGAAGGTACGAGGTCTGAGCAGTTCTTC.

The chain carries TRBV6-5 and TRBJ2-1; TRBD1 or TRBD2 may be the D gene (5 bases each). The germline V and J ends were trimmed by 6 bases and 11 bases, with 14 bases remaining between them. The CDR3 consists of 12 residues. The germline CDR1 and CDR2 sequences are MNHEY and SVGAGI. In DNA, the CDR3 is TGTGCCAGCAGCCGGGACCGAGACAAGCAGTTCTTC. Encoded protein: CASSRDRDKQFF.

This clone has more than one count but fewer than ten. The rearrangement uses TRBV5-5 and TRBJ1-2; TRBD1 matches at 10 bases. The CDR3 extends over 14 amino acids. V shed 3 bases, J shed 5 bases, and the junction held 4 bases outside the gene matches. CDR1 SGHKS and CDR2 YYEKEE come from the germline V gene (reference sequence). CDR3 nucleotide sequence: TGTGCCAGCAGCTCGGACAGGGGGAGGTATGGCTACACCTTC. Residues: CASSSDRGRYGYTF. The full variable domain, completed using reference TRBV5-5 and TRBJ1-2, is DAGVTQSPTHLIKTRGQQVTLRCSPISGHKSVSWYQQVLGQGPQFIFQYYEKEERGRGNFPDRFSARQFPNYSSELNVNALLLGDSALYLCASSSDRGRYGYTFGSGTRLTVV.

The V call is TRBV11-2, the J call TRBJ2-7; D gene ambiguous. Per germline, CDR1 SGHAT and CDR2 FQNNGV. V was cut by 4 bases and J by 1 base, with 17 bases left in between. The CDR3 covers 16 residues. The CDR3 loop is CASSSPVVLTSYEQYF. The CDR3 nucleotides are TGTGCCAGCAGCTCCCCCGTAGTTTTGACATCCTACGAGCAGTACTTC.

This clone was seen once. This chain links TRBV29-1 with TRBJ2-2; TRBD2 might be the D (6 bases). Germline CDR1 is SQVTM and CDR2 is ANQGSEA. This CDR3 has 12 residues. Between the trimmed V and J ends, which lost 7 bases and 5 bases, there was a span of 11 bases. The CDR3 loop is CSGGDRTGELFF. DNA for the CDR3: TGCAGCGGCGGGGATCGTACCGGGGAGCTGTTTTTT.

CDR3 residues: CASSEVRGGIRYF. In DNA, the CDR3 is TGTGCCAGCAGTGAAGTTAGGGGGGGGATTAGGTATTTT. The chain links TRBV6-1 to TRBJ2-3; a possible D gene is TRBD2 (7 bases). CDR1 and CDR2 (germline): MNHNS, SASEGT. The V and J ends lost 1 base and 14 bases respectively, with 16 bases between them. The CDR3 length is 13 residues.

This sequence joins TRBV25-1 and TRBJ2-2, with 13 bases aligning to TRBD2. The trim removed 4 bases at V and 3 bases at J, leaving 5 bases unmatched. The CDR3 sequence is 17 residues long. Germline values: CDR1 MGHDK, CDR2 SYGVNS. The CDR3, as DNA: TGTGCCAGCAGTGGGACTAGCGGGAGTGGGTACACCGGGGAGCTGTTTTTT. This translates into CASSGTSGSGYTGELFF.

This rearrangement joins TRBV7-2 to TRBJ2-7; D perhaps matches TRBD2 (5 bases). V was clipped by 2 bases and J by 7 bases, with 18 bases between them. This CDR3 is built from 15 residues. CDR1 and CDR2 (germline): SGHTA, FQGNSA. The CDR3 here is CASSLSRGPMNEQYF. The CDR3 DNA sequence: TGTGCCAGCAGCTTATCCAGAGGGCCAATGAATGAGCAGTACTTC. Together with reference TRBV7-2 and TRBJ2-7, the CDR3 gives the full variable domain: GAGVSQSPSNKVTEKGKDVELRCDPISGHTALYWYRQSLGQGLEFLIYFQGNSAPDKSGLPSDRFSAERTGGSVSTLTIQRTQQEDSAVYLCASSLSRGPMNEQYFGPGTRLTVT.

CDR3 amino acids: CASSVPTVSGNTIYF. For the CDR3, the DNA is TGTGCCAGCAGCGTCCCGACAGTCTCTGGAAACACCATATATTTT. The V gene is TRBV11-2, the J gene TRBJ1-3; maybe TRBD1 (5 bases). The CDR3 is 15 amino acids. V lost 5 bases to trimming and J lost 0 bases, with 11 bases between them. Germline-derived CDR1 and CDR2 are SGHAT and FQNNGV.

The V call is TRBV19, the J call TRBJ2-1; 9 bases line up with TRBD1. Unmatched junction bases numbered 9, after V lost 7 bases and J lost 8 bases. CDR1 and CDR2 from the germline V gene are LNHDA and SQIVND (reference sequence). This CDR3 has 14 residues. The CDR3 coding sequence is TGTGCCAGTACCCCGGGACAGGGTAACTATGAGCAGTTCTTC. Protein: CASTPGQGNYEQFF.

This clone was seen only once. The genes are TRBV10-2 and TRBJ1-2, with D uncertain. CDR3 length: 16 amino acids. V was trimmed by 3 bases and J by 6 bases, leaving 20 bases between them. CDR1 is WSHSY, CDR2 SAAADI, per germline. Here the CDR3 reads CASSDSTANRPDGYTF. In DNA, the CDR3 is TGCGCCAGCAGTGACTCCACTGCCAACCGGCCCGATGGCTACACCTTC.

The chain couples TRBV30 to TRBJ2-1; TRBD1 might be the D (6 bases). The germline V gene has CDR1 GTSNPN and CDR2 SVGIG (reference sequence). This CDR3 is 13 amino acids long. V was pared by 8 bases and J by 9 bases, with 20 bases between. CDR3: CAHYRDGKSEQFF. The CDR3 bases are TGTGCCCACTACAGGGATGGGAAATCTGAGCAGTTCTTC.

The gene calls are TRBV9 and TRBJ2-3; 8 nucleotides match TRBD2. The germline V gene encodes CDR1 SGDLS and CDR2 YYNGEE. The CDR3 contains 16 residues. V shed 0 bases, J shed 2 bases, and the junction held 5 bases outside the gene matches. DNA for the CDR3: TGTGCCAGCAGCGTAGAAACGGGAGGGCCCACAGATACGCAGTATTTT. This translates into CASSVETGGPTDTQYF.

The gene calls are TRBV30 and TRBJ2-7; weak D call: TRBD1 (6 bases). The CDR3 is made up of 12 amino acids. The V gene's germline CDR1 is GTSNPN and CDR2 SVGIG (reference sequence). The V end lost 5 bases, the J end lost 4 bases, and 12 bases lay between the germline ends. CDR3 coding DNA: TGTGCCTGGGCAAACAGGGATTACGAGCAGTACTTC. It translates to CAWANRDYEQYF.

The CDR3 sequence is CASSPRQGTLVEQYF. The CDR3, as DNA: TGTGCCAGCAGCCCCCGACAGGGGACCCTAGTGGAGCAGTACTTC. The chain carries TRBV13 and TRBJ2-7, with 8 bases fitting TRBD1. Trimming removed 5 bases from V and 7 bases from J; junction bases left unmatched: 13. CDR1 and CDR2 from the germline V gene are PRHDT and FYEKMQ (reference sequence). There are 15 residues in the CDR3.

Written as DNA, the CDR3 is TGCAGCGTGGGTGCGGGGCTTTCGACGTATTTT. Protein product: CSVGAGLSTYF. The V call is TRBV29-1, the J call TRBJ2-3; tentatively, D is TRBD2 (6 bases). V was pared by 6 bases and J by 14 bases, with 18 bases between. Germline V lookup: CDR1 SQVTM, CDR2 ANQGSEA. This CDR3 has 11 amino acids.